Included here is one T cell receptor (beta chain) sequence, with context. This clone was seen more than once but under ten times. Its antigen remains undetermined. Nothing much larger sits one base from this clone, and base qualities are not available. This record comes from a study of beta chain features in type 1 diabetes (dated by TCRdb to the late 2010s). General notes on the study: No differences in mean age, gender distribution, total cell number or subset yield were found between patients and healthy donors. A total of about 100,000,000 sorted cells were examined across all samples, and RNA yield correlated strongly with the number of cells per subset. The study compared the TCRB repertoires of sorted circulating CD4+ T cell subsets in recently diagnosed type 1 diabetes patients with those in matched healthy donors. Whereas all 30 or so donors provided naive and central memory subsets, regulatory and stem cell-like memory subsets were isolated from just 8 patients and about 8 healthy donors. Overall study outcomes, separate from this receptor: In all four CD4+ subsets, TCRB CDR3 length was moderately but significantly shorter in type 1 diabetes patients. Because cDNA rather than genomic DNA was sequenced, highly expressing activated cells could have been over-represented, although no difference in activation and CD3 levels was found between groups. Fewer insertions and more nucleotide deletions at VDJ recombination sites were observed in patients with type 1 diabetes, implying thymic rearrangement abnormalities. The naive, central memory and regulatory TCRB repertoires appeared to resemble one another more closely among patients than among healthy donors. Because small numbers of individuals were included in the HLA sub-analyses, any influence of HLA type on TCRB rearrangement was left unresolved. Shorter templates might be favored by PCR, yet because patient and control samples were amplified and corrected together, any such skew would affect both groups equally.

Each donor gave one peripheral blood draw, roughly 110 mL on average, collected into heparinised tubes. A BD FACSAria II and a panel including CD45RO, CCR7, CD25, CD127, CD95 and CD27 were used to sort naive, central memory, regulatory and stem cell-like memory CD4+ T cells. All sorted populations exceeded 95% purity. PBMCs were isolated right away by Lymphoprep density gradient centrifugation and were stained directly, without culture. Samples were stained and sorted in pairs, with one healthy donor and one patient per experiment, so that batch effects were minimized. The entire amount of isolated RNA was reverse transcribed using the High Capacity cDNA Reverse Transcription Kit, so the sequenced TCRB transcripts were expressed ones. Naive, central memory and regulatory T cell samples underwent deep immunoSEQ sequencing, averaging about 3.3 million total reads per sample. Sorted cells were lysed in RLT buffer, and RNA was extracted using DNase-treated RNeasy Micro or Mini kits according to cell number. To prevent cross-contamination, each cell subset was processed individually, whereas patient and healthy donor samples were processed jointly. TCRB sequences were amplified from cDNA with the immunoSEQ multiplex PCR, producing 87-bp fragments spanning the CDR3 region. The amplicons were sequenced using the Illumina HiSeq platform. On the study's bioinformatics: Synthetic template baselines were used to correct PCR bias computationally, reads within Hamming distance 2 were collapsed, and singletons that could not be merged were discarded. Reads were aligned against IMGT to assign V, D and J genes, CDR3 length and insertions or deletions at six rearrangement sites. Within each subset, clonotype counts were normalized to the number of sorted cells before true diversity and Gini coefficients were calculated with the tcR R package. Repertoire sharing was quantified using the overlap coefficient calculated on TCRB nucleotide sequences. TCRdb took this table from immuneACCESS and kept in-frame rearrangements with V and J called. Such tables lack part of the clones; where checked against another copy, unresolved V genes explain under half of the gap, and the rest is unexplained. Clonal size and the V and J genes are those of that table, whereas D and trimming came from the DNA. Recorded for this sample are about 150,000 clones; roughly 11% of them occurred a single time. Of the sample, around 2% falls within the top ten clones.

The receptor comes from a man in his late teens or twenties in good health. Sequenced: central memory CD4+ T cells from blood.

CDR3 sequence: CASSSQGGSTEAFF. The DNA sequence is given as TGCGCCAGCAGCTCTCAGGGCGGGAGCACTGAAGCTTTCTTT. The V gene is TRBV5-1 and the J gene is TRBJ1-1; TRBD1 is a possible D gene, resting on 5 matching bases. CDR1 and CDR2, looked up from the germline V gene, are SGHRS and YFSETQ. V loses 3 bases of germline sequence and J loses 4 bases, and the interval between the two ends is 13 bases. The CDR3 goes from the cysteine to the phenylalanine over 14 residues. Of the read, only the CDR3 DNA is kept; its 42 bases are in frame from base 1.